This T cell receptor beta chain originates from a study of cytomegalovirus exposure and HLA in healthy donors. The study's findings and limits: Cytomegalovirus status was reportedly diagnosed by the classifier with high sensitivity and specificity. A subsequent analysis found that TCR clusters from the first cohort also tended to co-occur in the approximately 110 validation repertoires, with roughly 95% of cluster scores above 0.

V was clipped by 6 bases and J by 2 bases; unmatched bases: 17. The CDR3 loop spans 18 amino acids. CDR1 is LGHNA, CDR2 YNFKEQ, per germline. As concerns this clone: The antigen remains unidentified.

TCRdb's copy holds only in-frame clones and misses some; the assay was immunoSEQ multiplex PCR. Of about 350,000 clones in the sample, about 85% were seen once. The rearrangement joins TRBV4-2 to TRBJ2-3, with 7 bases matching TRBD2. The specimen sequenced was PBMCs. The receptor was derived from a woman in her twenties or thirties in good health and CMV-seropositive. The CDR3 nucleotides read TGTGCCAGCAGTCTCAGAGGAGGGCGGCTAGCGGACACAGATACGCAGTATTTT. The encoded protein is CASSLRGGRLADTDTQYF.